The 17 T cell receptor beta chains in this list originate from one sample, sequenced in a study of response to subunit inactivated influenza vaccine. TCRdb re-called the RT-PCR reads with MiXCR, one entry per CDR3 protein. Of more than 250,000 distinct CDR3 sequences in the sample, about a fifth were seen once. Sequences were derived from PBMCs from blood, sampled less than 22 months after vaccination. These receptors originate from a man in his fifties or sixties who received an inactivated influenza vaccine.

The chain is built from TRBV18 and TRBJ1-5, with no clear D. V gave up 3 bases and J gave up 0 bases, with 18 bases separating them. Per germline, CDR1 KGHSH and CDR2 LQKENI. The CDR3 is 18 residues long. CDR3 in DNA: TGTGCCAGCTCACCGCTCGGAGGCCTGGGTTATAGCAATCAGCCCCAGCATTTT. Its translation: CASSPLGGLGYSNQPQHF.

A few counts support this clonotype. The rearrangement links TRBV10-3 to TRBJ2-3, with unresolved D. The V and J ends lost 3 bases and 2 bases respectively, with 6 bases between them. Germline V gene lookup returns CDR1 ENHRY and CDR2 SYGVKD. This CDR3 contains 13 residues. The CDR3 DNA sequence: TGTGCCATCAGTGATTTTACCACAGATACGCAGTATTTT. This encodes CAISDFTTDTQYF.

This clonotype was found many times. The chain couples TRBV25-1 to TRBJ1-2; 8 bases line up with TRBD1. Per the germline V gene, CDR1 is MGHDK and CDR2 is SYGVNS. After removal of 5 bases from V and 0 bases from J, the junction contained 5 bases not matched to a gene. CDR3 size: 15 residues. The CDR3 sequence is CASSKETGANYGYTF. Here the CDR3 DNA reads TGTGCCAGCAGTAAGGAGACAGGGGCTAACTATGGCTACACCTTC.

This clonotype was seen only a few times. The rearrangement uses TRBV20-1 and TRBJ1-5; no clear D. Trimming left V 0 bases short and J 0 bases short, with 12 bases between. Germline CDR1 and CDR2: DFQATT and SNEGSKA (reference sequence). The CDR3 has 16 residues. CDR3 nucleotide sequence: TGCAGTGCTAGAGATCCGGCTAGGATTAGCAATCAGCCCCAGCATTTT. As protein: CSARDPARISNQPQHF.

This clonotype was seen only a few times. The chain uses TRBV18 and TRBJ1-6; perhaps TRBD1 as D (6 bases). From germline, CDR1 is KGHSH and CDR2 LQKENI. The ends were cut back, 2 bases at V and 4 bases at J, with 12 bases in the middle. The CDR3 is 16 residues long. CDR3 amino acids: CASSPTRQAYNSPLHF. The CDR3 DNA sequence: TGTGCCAGCTCACCAACAAGACAGGCGTATAATTCACCCCTCCACTTT.

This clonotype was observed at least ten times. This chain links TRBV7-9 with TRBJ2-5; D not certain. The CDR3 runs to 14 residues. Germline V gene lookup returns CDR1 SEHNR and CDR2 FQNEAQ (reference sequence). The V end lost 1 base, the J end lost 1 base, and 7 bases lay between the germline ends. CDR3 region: CASSLDRGQETQYF. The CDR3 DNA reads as TGTGCCAGCAGCTTAGACAGAGGCCAAGAGACCCAGTACTTC.

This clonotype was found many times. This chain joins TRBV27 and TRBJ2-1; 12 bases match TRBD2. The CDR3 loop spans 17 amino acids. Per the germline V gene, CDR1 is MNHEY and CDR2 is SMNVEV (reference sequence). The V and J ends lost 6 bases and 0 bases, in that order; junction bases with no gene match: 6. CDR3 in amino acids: CASSGLAGNHSYNEQFF. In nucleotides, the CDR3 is TGTGCCAGCAGCGGACTAGCGGGAAATCACTCCTACAATGAGCAGTTCTTC.

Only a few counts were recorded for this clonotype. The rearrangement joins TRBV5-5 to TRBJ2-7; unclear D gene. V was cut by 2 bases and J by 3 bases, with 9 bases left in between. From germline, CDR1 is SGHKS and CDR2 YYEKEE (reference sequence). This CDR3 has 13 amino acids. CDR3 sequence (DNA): TGTGCCAGCAGCTTCGCAGAAATCTACGAGCAGTACTTC. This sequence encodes CASSFAEIYEQYF.

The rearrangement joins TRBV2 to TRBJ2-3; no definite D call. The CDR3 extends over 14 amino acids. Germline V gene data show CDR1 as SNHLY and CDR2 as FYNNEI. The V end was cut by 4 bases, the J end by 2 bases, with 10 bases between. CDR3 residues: CASSVGILTDTQYF. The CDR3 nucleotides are TGTGCCAGCAGTGTCGGCATACTCACAGATACGCAGTATTTT.

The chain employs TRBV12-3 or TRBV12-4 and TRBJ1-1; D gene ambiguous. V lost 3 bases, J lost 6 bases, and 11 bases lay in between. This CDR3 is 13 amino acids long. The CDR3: CASSFGWVAEAFF. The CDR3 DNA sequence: TGTGCCAGCAGTTTCGGTTGGGTGGCTGAAGCTTTCTTT.

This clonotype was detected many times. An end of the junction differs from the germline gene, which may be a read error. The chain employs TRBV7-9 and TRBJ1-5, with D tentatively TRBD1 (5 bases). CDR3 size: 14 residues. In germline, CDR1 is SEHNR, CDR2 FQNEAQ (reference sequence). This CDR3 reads CASSLAGREGSQHF. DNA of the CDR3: TGTGCCAGCAGCCTAGCGGGCAGGGAAGGATCCCAGCATTTT.

CDR3 loop: CASSYSWRGYEQYF. The DNA of the CDR3 is TGTGCCAGCAGTTACTCGTGGAGAGGCTACGAGCAGTACTTC. This chain joins TRBV6-5 and TRBJ2-7, with unresolved D. Trimming shortened V by 0 bases and J by 3 bases, and 9 bases separated the two germline ends. CDR1 is MNHEY, CDR2 SVGAGI, per germline. The CDR3 sequence is 14 residues long.

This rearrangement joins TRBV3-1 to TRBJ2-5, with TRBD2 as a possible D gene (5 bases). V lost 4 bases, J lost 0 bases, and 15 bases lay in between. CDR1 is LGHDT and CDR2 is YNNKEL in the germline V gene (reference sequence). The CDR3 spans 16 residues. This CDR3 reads CASSLGLALYQETQYF. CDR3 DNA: TGTGCCAGCAGCCTTGGGTTAGCGCTGTACCAAGAGACCCAGTACTTC.

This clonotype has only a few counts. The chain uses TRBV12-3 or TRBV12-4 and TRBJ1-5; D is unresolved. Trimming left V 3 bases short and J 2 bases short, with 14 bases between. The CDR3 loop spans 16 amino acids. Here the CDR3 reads CASSFFPLGRNQPQHF. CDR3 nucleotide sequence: TGTGCCAGCAGTTTTTTCCCCTTGGGTCGCAATCAGCCCCAGCATTTT.

The DNA for the CDR3 is TGTGCCAGCAGCTCCTGGGGGGCGTTCAGCTCCTATAATTCACCCCTCCACTTT. Translation: CASSSWGAFSSYNSPLHF. The rearrangement links TRBV3-1 to TRBJ1-6; perhaps TRBD1 as D (6 bases). Per the germline V gene, CDR1 is LGHDT and CDR2 is YNNKEL (reference sequence). This CDR3 has 18 residues. The ends were cut back, 5 bases at V and 0 bases at J, with 17 bases in the middle.

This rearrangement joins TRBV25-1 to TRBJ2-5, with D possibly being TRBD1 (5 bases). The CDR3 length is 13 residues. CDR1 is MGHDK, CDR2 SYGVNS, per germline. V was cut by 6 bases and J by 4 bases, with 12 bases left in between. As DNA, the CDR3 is TGTGCCAGCAGGGGGCTCTCTGGAGAGACCCAGTACTTC. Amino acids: CASRGLSGETQYF.

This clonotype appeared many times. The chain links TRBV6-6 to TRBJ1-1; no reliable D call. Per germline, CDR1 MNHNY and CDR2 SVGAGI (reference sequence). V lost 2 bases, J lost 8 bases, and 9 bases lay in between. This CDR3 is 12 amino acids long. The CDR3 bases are TGTGCCAGCAGTTACCCCAGGACGGAAGCTTTCTTT. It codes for CASSYPRTEAFF.